The 9 T cell receptor beta chains in this list originate from one sample, sequenced in a study of shared clonotypes between healthy human individuals. Measured with immunoSEQ multiplex PCR; TCRdb has only the in-frame clones, and not every one. This table holds some 2 million clones, about 95% found once. Naive CD8 cells lacked CD45RO, underwent positive selection for CCR7 and left out terminally differentiated effector memory CD45RA+ cells. Sequencing input: naive CD8+ T cells sorted from blood. These receptors were obtained from a man in his late teens or twenties in good health.

This clone has only one observation. The chain carries TRBV9 and TRBJ2-3, with D perhaps TRBD2 (5 bases). With 3 bases removed from V and 2 bases from J, the gap between germline ends came to 13 bases. CDR1 SGDLS and CDR2 YYNGEE come from the germline V gene. CDR3 length: 15 amino acids. The CDR3 DNA reads TGTGCCAGCAGCGGGCAAGCGGCGACCACAGATACGCAGTATTTT. Its translation: CASSGQAATTDTQYF.

The J gene is TRBJ1-2, the V gene TRBV4-2, with TRBD1 matching over 7 bases. Germline assignment: CDR1 LGHNA and CDR2 YNFKEQ. With V trimmed by 0 bases and J by 2 bases, 9 bases remained unmatched. This CDR3 has 17 amino acids. CDR3 bases: TGTGCCAGCAGCCAAGATTGGGGACAGAGATTGAACTATGGCTACACCTTC. As protein: CASSQDWGQRLNYGYTF.

This chain links TRBV9 with TRBJ2-3; tentatively, D is TRBD1 or TRBD2 (5 bases each). The length of the CDR3 is 16 residues. Per the germline V gene, CDR1 is SGDLS and CDR2 is YYNGEE. V shed 0 bases and J shed 4 bases, with 15 bases lying between them. The CDR3 region is CASSVDRGFTADTQYF. The DNA of the CDR3 is TGTGCCAGCAGCGTAGACCGGGGCTTCACCGCAGATACGCAGTATTTT.

The rearrangement links TRBV10-1 to TRBJ2-3; TRBD2 might be the D (7 bases). V lost 0 bases, J lost 5 bases, and 15 bases lay in between. The CDR3 extends over 16 amino acids. Per germline, CDR1 WNHNN and CDR2 SYGVQD (reference sequence). CDR3 in DNA: TGCGCCAGCAGTGAGTCGACTCTAGGGGGGGAAGATACGCAGTATTTT. Encoded protein: CASSESTLGGEDTQYF.

The chain joins TRBV18 to TRBJ2-5; D unresolved. CDR1 and CDR2 from the germline V gene are KGHSH and LQKENI. V was trimmed by 0 bases and J by 3 bases, leaving 8 bases between them. This CDR3 has 14 amino acids. CDR3 loop: CASSPPQAKETQYF. The CDR3 DNA sequence: TGTGCCAGCTCACCACCGCAGGCTAAAGAGACCCAGTACTTC.

This chain joins TRBV28 and TRBJ2-1; 8 positions match TRBD1. With V trimmed by 7 bases and J by 6 bases, 11 bases remained unmatched. The germline gives CDR1 MDHEN, CDR2 SYDVKM. This CDR3 has 15 amino acids. This CDR3 reads CASTYRDRPSNEQFF. CDR3 bases: TGTGCCAGCACCTATCGGGACAGGCCTTCCAATGAGCAGTTCTTC.

Note on this clone: This sample also contains other DNA sequences that code for the same CDR3. The V gene is TRBV9, the J gene TRBJ1-6; TRBD1 matches 7 bases. The V gene's germline CDR1 is SGDLS and CDR2 YYNGEE. This CDR3 is 14 amino acids long. V lost 0 bases and J lost 8; bases outside the gene matches: 2. CDR3 sequence reads: CASSVEGAHSPLHF. The CDR3 bases are TGTGCCAGCAGCGTAGAGGGGGCGCATTCACCCCTCCACTTT.

V usage is TRBV19 and J usage is TRBJ1-1; no definite D call. The germline gives CDR1 LNHDA, CDR2 SQIVND (reference sequence). V was shortened by 4 bases and J by 6 bases, with 12 bases between the two germline ends. This CDR3 spans 13 amino acids. This chain's CDR3 is CASSTLHGSEAFF. CDR3 bases: TGTGCCAGTAGTACCCTACATGGGTCTGAAGCTTTCTTT.

J is TRBJ1-5 and V is TRBV27; no clear D gene. The CDR3 is 12 amino acids. Germline V lookup: CDR1 MNHEY, CDR2 SMNVEV (reference sequence). The V and J ends lost 4 bases and 4 bases respectively, with 5 bases between them. CDR3 sequence reads: CASSSTNQPQHF. CDR3 bases: TGTGCCAGCAGTTCCACTAATCAGCCCCAGCATTTT.